One sample yielded the 16 T cell receptor beta chains listed below, sequenced in a study of shared clonotypes between healthy human individuals. Assay used: immunoSEQ multiplex PCR; TCRdb lists only in-frame clones, some missing. The table lists approximately 2,000,000 clones, just over 90% of them singletons. Only CD45RO-negative cells positively selected for CCR7 counted as naive CD8 cells, so terminally differentiated effector memory CD45RA+ cells were excluded. Sequencing was done on a sample of naive CD8+ T cells from PBMCs. These receptors were taken from a man aged 18-30 years in good health. Some clones in this sample may be carry-over from other donors' samples.

CDR3 sequence: CASSLPRTGGTETQYF. The CDR3 DNA sequence: TGTGCCAGCAGCTTACCCAGGACAGGGGGGACGGAGACCCAGTACTTC. This chain links TRBV7-9 with TRBJ2-5, with 10 bases lining up with TRBD1. After removal of 2 bases from V and 5 bases from J, the junction contained 8 bases not matched to a gene. From germline, CDR1 is SEHNR and CDR2 FQNEAQ (reference sequence). This CDR3 region has 16 residues.

The rearrangement uses TRBV7-9 and TRBJ2-1; D is undetermined. This CDR3 has 15 amino acids. V was trimmed by 5 bases and J by 9 bases, leaving 20 bases between them. The germline V gene encodes CDR1 SEHNR and CDR2 FQNEAQ (reference sequence). CDR3 protein: CASSNKGSTLPEQFF. Here the CDR3 DNA reads TGTGCCAGCAGCAATAAAGGGTCGACTCTTCCTGAGCAGTTCTTC.

This chain uses TRBV10-3 with TRBJ1-3, with D unclear. The CDR3 sequence is 14 residues long. Trimming removed 0 bases from V and 4 bases from J, with 7 bases in between. Per germline, CDR1 ENHRY and CDR2 SYGVKD. The CDR3 DNA sequence: TGTGCCATCAGTGAGTCGAAGTCAGGAAACACCATATATTTT. Amino acids: CAISESKSGNTIYF.

The gene calls are TRBV10-3 and TRBJ2-1; 16 bases match TRBD2. Trimming cost V 3 bases and J 3 bases; bases outside gene matches: 5. The CDR3 runs to 18 residues. CDR1 is ENHRY, CDR2 SYGVKD, per germline. CDR3 in DNA: TGTGCCATCAGTGAACCGGGACTAGCGGGAGGGCTCTACAATGAGCAGTTCTTC. It encodes CAISEPGLAGGLYNEQFF.

The chain is built from TRBV28 and TRBJ2-3; 7 bases map to TRBD2. The CDR3 is 16 residues long. The J segment lost 3 bases and the V segment lost 2 bases, leaving 8 bases of the junction unmatched. In germline, CDR1 is MDHEN, CDR2 SYDVKM. The CDR3 nucleotides read TGTGCCAGCAGTTTAGTCCCCGGGGGGAAGACAGATACGCAGTATTTT. Translation: CASSLVPGGKTDTQYF.

This clone was seen a single time. The junction and the germline gene differ at one end; a read error may be behind it. This chain connects TRBV9 to TRBJ1-1; no reliable D call. Germline assignment: CDR1 SGDLS and CDR2 YYNGEE. This CDR3 has 12 residues. The CDR3 region has the DNA TGTGCCAGCAGCCCCGGGAACGCTGAAGCTTTCTTT. Its translation: CASSPGNAEAFF.

V and J are TRBV15 and TRBJ1-1; 7 bases match TRBD1. The CDR3 consists of 15 residues. Germline CDR1 LNHNV, CDR2 YYDKDF (reference sequence). The V and J ends lost 1 base and 6 bases, in that order; junction bases with no gene match: 8. CDR3 DNA sequence: TGTGCCACCAGCAGAGTACGGGACAGTAAATCTGAAGCTTTCTTT. It encodes CATSRVRDSKSEAFF.

Notes on this clone: Other DNA sequences in the same sample also yield this CDR3. This chain connects TRBV27 to TRBJ2-7; either TRBD1 or TRBD2 may supply D (5 bases each). Trimming cost V 4 bases and J 3 bases, with 10 bases left between them. Germline V gene lookup returns CDR1 MNHEY and CDR2 SMNVEV (reference sequence). The CDR3 consists of 13 residues. The CDR3 protein is CASSWGRNYEQYF. The CDR3 nucleotides are TGTGCCAGCAGTTGGGGACGGAACTACGAGCAGTACTTC.

The chain employs TRBV27 and TRBJ2-1, with 12 positions matching TRBD2. Germline values: CDR1 MNHEY, CDR2 SMNVEV (reference sequence). This CDR3 contains 16 residues. J lost 2 bases, V lost 5 bases, and 4 bases had no gene match. In DNA form, the CDR3 reads TGTGCCAGCAGTACACTAGCGGGAGGCCCCTACAATGAGCAGTTCTTC. This gives the protein CASSTLAGGPYNEQFF.

The V call is TRBV7-9, the J call TRBJ2-5; the D gene is possibly TRBD1 (6 bases). Germline values: CDR1 SEHNR, CDR2 FQNEAQ (reference sequence). This CDR3 region has 15 residues. The ends were cut back, 4 bases at V and 5 bases at J, with 17 bases in the middle. CDR3 amino acids: CASSSYIQGMETQYF. The CDR3 bases are TGTGCCAGCAGCTCTTATATACAGGGAATGGAGACCCAGTACTTC.

This clone was observed a single time. V is TRBV29-1 and J is TRBJ1-2; no definite D call. Between the trimmed V and J ends, which lost 0 bases and 5 bases, there was a span of 25 bases. CDR1 is SQVTM and CDR2 is ANQGSEA in the germline V gene. This CDR3 spans 18 amino acids. This chain's CDR3 is CSVEDNPGGGKRGYGYTF. CDR3 DNA: TGCAGCGTTGAAGACAACCCGGGTGGTGGCAAGAGAGGGTATGGCTACACCTTC. Supplemented by reference TRBV29-1 and TRBJ1-2, the full variable domain reads SAVISQKPSRDICQRGTSLTIQCQVDSQVTMMFWYRQQPGQSLTLIATANQGSEATYESGFVIDKFPISRPNLTFSTLTVSNMSPEDSSIYLCSVEDNPGGGKRGYGYTFGSGTRLTVV.

This clone was detected once. The CDR3 loop is CASSQDMTSGRFF. The DNA of the CDR3 is TGCGCCAGCAGCCAAGATATGACTAGCGGGAGGTTCTTC. The rearrangement links TRBV4-1 to TRBJ2-1, with 12 nucleotides matching TRBD2. Trimming cost V 0 bases and J 15 bases; bases outside gene matches: 3. The CDR3 runs 13 residues. CDR1 is MGHRA, CDR2 YSYEKL, per germline.

The chain joins TRBV15 to TRBJ2-1; D possibly corresponds to TRBD2 (6 bases). The CDR3 is 16 residues long. Per the germline V gene, CDR1 is LNHNV and CDR2 is YYDKDF (reference sequence). V was cut by 0 bases and J by 6 bases, with 15 bases left in between. CDR3 DNA sequence: TGTGCCACCAGCAGAGAGGGTGGGCGGGGAGGCAATGAGCAGTTCTTC. This translates into CATSREGGRGGNEQFF. The complete variable domain, with remaining parts taken from reference TRBV15 and TRBJ2-1, reads DAMVIQNPRYQVTQFGKPVTLSCSQTLNHNVMYWYQQKSSQAPKLLFHYYDKDFNNEADTPDNFQSRRPNTSFCFLDIRSPGLGDTAMYLCATSREGGRGGNEQFFGPGTRLTVL.

The chain uses TRBV7-9 and TRBJ2-1; the match to TRBD2 covers 8 bases. Per germline, CDR1 SEHNR and CDR2 FQNEAQ (reference sequence). CDR3 length equals 19 residues. Losses at the gene ends were 5 bases for V and 0 bases for J; bases not matched to a gene: 15. CDR3: CASSPLVTSVSHSYNEQFF. In nucleotides, the CDR3 is TGTGCCAGCAGCCCCTTAGTGACTAGCGTCAGTCACTCCTACAATGAGCAGTTCTTC.

V is TRBV27 and J is TRBJ1-1; D is unresolved. Trimming left V 2 bases short and J 10 bases short, with 14 bases between. The CDR3 runs 13 residues. Germline assignment: CDR1 MNHEY and CDR2 SMNVEV (reference sequence). The CDR3 here is CASSLGVREVAFF. The CDR3 coding sequence is TGTGCCAGCAGTTTAGGTGTTCGGGAGGTAGCTTTCTTT.

This chain joins TRBV5-6 and TRBJ2-2, with D uncertain. Deletions cut 4 bases from V and 6 bases from J, with 7 bases between. CDR3 length: 12 amino acids. Looked up from germline, CDR1 is SGHDT and CDR2 is YYEEEE. The chain's CDR3 is CASSRTSGELFF. CDR3 bases: TGTGCCAGCAGCCGGACGTCCGGGGAGCTGTTTTTT.